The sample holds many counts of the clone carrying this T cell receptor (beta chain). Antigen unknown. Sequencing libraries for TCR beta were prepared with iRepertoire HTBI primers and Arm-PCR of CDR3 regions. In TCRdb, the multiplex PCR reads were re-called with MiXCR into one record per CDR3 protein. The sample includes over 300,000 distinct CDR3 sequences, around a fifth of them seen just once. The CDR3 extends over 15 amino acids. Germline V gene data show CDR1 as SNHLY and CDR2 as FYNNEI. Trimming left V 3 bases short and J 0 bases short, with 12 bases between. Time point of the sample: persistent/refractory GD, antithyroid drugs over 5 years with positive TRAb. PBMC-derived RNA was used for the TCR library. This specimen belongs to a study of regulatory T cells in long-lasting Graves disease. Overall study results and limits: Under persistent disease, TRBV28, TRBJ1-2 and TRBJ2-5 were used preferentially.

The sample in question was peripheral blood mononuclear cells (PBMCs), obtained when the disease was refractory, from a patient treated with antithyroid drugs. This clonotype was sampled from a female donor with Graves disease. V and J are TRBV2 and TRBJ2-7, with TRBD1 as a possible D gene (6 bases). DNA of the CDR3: TGTGCCAGCAGTGAGTCGGACAGCTACTCCTACGAGCAGTACTTC. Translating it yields CASSESDSYSYEQYF.